This T cell receptor (beta chain) emerged from a study of blood T cell repertoires in COVID-19. Background on the study: PBMCs, B-cell-depleted T cells, or T cells provided the cDNA or gDNA that made up the material.

The CDR3 covers 13 residues. Germline V CDR1 and CDR2: GTSNPN, SVGIG (reference sequence). The V end lost 3 bases, the J end lost 5 bases, and 13 bases lay between the germline ends. Repertoires were generated with immunoSEQ multiplex PCR, while TCRdb's copy carries only in-frame clones and drops some. Of 250,000 or so clones in the sample, about 85% were seen once. Symptom resolution, clearance, or two negative PCRs marked donors in Cohort 3 as recovered. This sequence joins TRBV30 and TRBJ1-2, with D possibly being TRBD1 (5 bases). The specimen sequenced was PBMCs or T cells enriched from blood (not recorded which). The TCR originated in a young man who had recovered from COVID-19. The CDR3 bases are TGTGCCTGGAGAGAGGACACCTTATATGGCTACACCTTC. Translating gives CAWREDTLYGYTF. Full variable domain (remainder filled in from reference TRBV30 and TRBJ1-2): SQTIHQWPATLVQPVGSPLSLECTVEGTSNPNLYWYRQAAGRGLQLLFYSVGIGQISSEVPQNLSASRPQDRQFILSSKKLLLSDSGFYLCAWREDTLYGYTFGSGTRLTVV.